This T cell receptor beta chain was sequenced in a study of T cells after yellow fever vaccination. Across the study: Memory subsets EM, EMRA, CM and Tscm were separated by sorting based on CD3, CD45RA, CCR7 and CD95.

A 5'RACE template-switching step, the method used to make TCR cDNA, added a universal primer site and UMIs. MiXCR, applied by TCRdb to the 5' RACE reads, yields one record per CDR3 protein. Counted here are 11,000 to 15,000 distinct CDR3 sequences, 7.3% occurring once; the ten biggest clones make up about 1.5%. Study outcomes and limitations: Almost all vaccine-responding clonotypes went undetected in sorted memory subsets on day 0. Re-detected after boosting: most primary clones, more than 95% of CD4 and around 86% of CD8.

The CDR3 is 14 amino acids. The germline V and J ends were trimmed by 3 bases and 8 bases, with 11 bases remaining between them. This clonotype is deemed medium-sized. Here the sequenced sample was PBMCs, either bulk or a sorted T-cell subset (CD4+, CD8+, memory, or dextramer-sorted; not recorded which), taken on the day of the yellow fever booster vaccination. The genes are TRBV12-3 or TRBV12-4 and TRBJ1-6; D unclear. The TCR originated in a man in his late teens or twenties who received the YFV17D yellow fever vaccine. DNA of the CDR3: TGTGCCAGCAGTTTGGAACAGTATTATTCACCCCTCCACTTT. As protein: CASSLEQYYSPLHF.